This TCR beta chain derives from a study of T cell repertoires in cytomegalovirus infection (dated by TCRdb to between 2017 and 2020). Regarding the study in general: Recently identified HLA-C-restricted CMV epitopes, whose presentation resists viral immunomodulation, were targeted by peptide stimulations together with well-studied HLA-B-restricted epitopes. Donor HLA type was relevant to the analysis, because carriage of CMV infection together with the matching HLA type was indicated by public TCR beta signatures.

Beyond this particular receptor, the publication reports: Cumulative frequency of public TCR beta family members discriminated carriers of CMV infection plus the relevant HLA type in this cohort and an independent approximately 370-donor cohort. In the ex vivo response, HLA-C-restricted CMV-specific TCR beta clonotypes were dominant, and in two of eight donors the single most frequent clonotype came from this HLA-C-restricted group.

Read against the paper, the sample's treatment or condition label means: in vitro stimulation with specific CMV peptide epitopes to enrich CMV-specific T cells. The CDR1 and CDR2 encoded by the germline V gene are SGHVS and FQNEAQ. The junction shows trimming of 5 bases on V and 8 bases on J, plus 10 bases between the germline ends. There are 12 amino acids in the CDR3, from cysteine to phenylalanine inclusive. Only the CDR3 portion is preserved as DNA: 36 bases, with reading frame beginning at the first base. As regards this clonotype: What this receptor recognizes is not known. No much larger clone is present one base from it, and per-base qualities are unavailable.

The sequencer listed for this sample is Illumina HiSeq 1500. TCRdb redid the processing of the public reads, applying fastp at Q25 and MiXCR, and retained in-frame beta chains. Here each entry gathers all rows of one CDR3 protein and keeps the most common genes and DNA. For this sample the table gives fewer than 650,000 distinct CDR3 sequences, of which about 39% were detected only once. The ten top clones hold roughly 50% of the sample. The rearranged chain carries TRBV7-8 and TRBJ2-4, with no reliable assignment of the D segment. The source is a human donor in good health (CMV status not recorded). Some clones in this sample may be carry-over from other donors' samples. The specimen was cultured PBMCs, collected from culture after CMV antigen stimulation. The nucleotides are TGTGCCAGCAGCCCAAGGTTGGACATTCAGTACTTC. Its protein reads: CASSPRLDIQYF. Reference TRBV7-8 and TRBJ2-4 proteins supply the regions before and after the CDR3; the full variable domain is: GAGVSQSPRYKVAKRGQDVALRCDPISGHVSLFWYQQALGQGPEFLTYFQNEAQLDKSGLPSDRFFAERPEGSVSTLKIQRTQQEDSAVYLCASSPRLDIQYFGAGTRLSVL.